These 18 T cell receptor beta chains came from one sample sequenced in a study of cytomegalovirus exposure and HLA in healthy donors. PCR involved 60 Vbeta and 13 Jbeta primers. Sequencing was performed with immunoSEQ multiplex PCR; in TCRdb, only in-frame clones are kept and a portion is missing. The sample holds 65,000 to 85,000 clones, just over 85% seen once. The sample was PBMCs. Receptors originate from a woman aged 25-40 years in good health and CMV-seronegative.

This sequence joins TRBV15 and TRBJ2-3, with 11 bases lining up with TRBD2. Germline lookup yields CDR1 LNHNV and CDR2 YYDKDF (reference sequence). This CDR3 spans 14 amino acids. After removal of 5 bases from V and 6 bases from J, the junction contained 4 bases not matched to a gene. CDR3 sequence reads: CATSPSGRRDTQYF. The CDR3 region has the DNA TGTGCCACCAGCCCTAGCGGGAGGCGTGATACGCAGTATTTT.

This clone was seen just once. The rearrangement joins TRBV19 to TRBJ2-7, with 8 bases identical to TRBD1. The CDR3 totals 13 residues. V lost 7 bases, J lost 5 bases, and 7 bases stayed unmatched. Germline-derived CDR1 and CDR2 are LNHDA and SQIVND (reference sequence). This chain's CDR3 is CASKRTGSHEQYF. CDR3 DNA sequence: TGTGCCAGTAAACGGACAGGGAGCCACGAGCAGTACTTC.

The V and J genes are TRBV28 and TRBJ1-2; D is unresolved. Germline V gene sequence: CDR1 MDHEN, CDR2 SYDVKM. The ends were cut back, 7 bases at V and 7 bases at J, with 13 bases in the middle. The CDR3 runs 12 residues. CDR3: CASNGRRIGYTF. The DNA for the CDR3 is TGTGCCAGCAACGGCAGGAGGATTGGCTACACCTTC.

Here the CDR3 reads CASSPVAGLYEQYF. CDR3 DNA: TGTGCCAGCAGCCCGGTAGCGGGTCTCTACGAGCAGTACTTC. This sequence joins TRBV9 and TRBJ2-7; TRBD2 matches at 7 bases. V shed 4 bases, J shed 3 bases, and the junction held 7 bases outside the gene matches. Per the germline V gene, CDR1 is SGDLS and CDR2 is YYNGEE. This CDR3 has 14 amino acids.

In its sample, this clone was seen once. The rearrangement links TRBV7-2 to TRBJ2-1; 9 nucleotides line up with TRBD2. The CDR3 length is 17 residues. Germline CDR1 reads SGHTA; CDR2 reads FQGNSA. The ends lost 2 bases at V and 8 bases at J; junction bases unmatched: 13. The chain's CDR3 is CASSLTLSGSMVYEQFF. CDR3 bases: TGTGCCAGCAGCTTAACTCTTAGCGGGAGTATGGTGTATGAGCAGTTCTTC. Using reference TRBV7-2 and TRBJ2-1 for the parts outside the CDR3, the full variable domain is GAGVSQSPSNKVTEKGKDVELRCDPISGHTALYWYRQSLGQGLEFLIYFQGNSAPDKSGLPSDRFSAERTGGSVSTLTIQRTQQEDSAVYLCASSLTLSGSMVYEQFFGPGTRLTVL.

In this sample, this clone turned up a few times. This rearrangement joins TRBV6-6 to TRBJ1-1, with TRBD1 identical over 9 bases. Trimming cost V 7 bases and J 7 bases; bases outside gene matches: 13. Looked up from germline, CDR1 is MNHNY and CDR2 is SVGAGI (reference sequence). The CDR3 contains 15 residues. The CDR3 reads CASNDLGTGWDEAFF. The CDR3 nucleotides are TGTGCCAGCAATGATCTTGGGACAGGGTGGGATGAAGCTTTCTTT.

This clone was recorded once. The chain couples TRBV6-5 to TRBJ1-2; a possible D gene is TRBD1 (5 bases). Trimming took 2 bases from V and 0 from J, leaving 10 bases between them. The length of the CDR3 is 15 residues. Germline CDR1 MNHEY, CDR2 SVGAGI. CDR3 region: CASSYSGASNYGYTF. The CDR3 nucleotides are TGTGCCAGCAGTTACAGTGGGGCCTCTAACTATGGCTACACCTTC.

V and J are TRBV4-3 and TRBJ2-7, with TRBD1 matching over 8 bases. Germline assignment: CDR1 LGHNA and CDR2 YSLEER. The V segment lost 0 bases and the J segment 3 bases; nucleotides outside the gene matches: 7. The CDR3 contains 16 residues. The CDR3 reads CASSQDYGTGRYEQYF. The CDR3 DNA follows: TGCGCCAGCAGCCAAGATTACGGGACAGGACGCTACGAGCAGTACTTC.

The chain carries TRBV4-3 and TRBJ2-7; 7 bases match TRBD1. V gave up 0 bases and J gave up 1 base; unmatched junction bases: 3. The CDR3 spans 15 residues. Germline CDR1 LGHNA, CDR2 YSLEER. The CDR3 protein is CASSQDRGRSYEQYF. CDR3 DNA sequence: TGCGCCAGCAGCCAAGACAGGGGGAGATCCTACGAGCAGTACTTC.

The V gene is TRBV7-2, the J gene TRBJ1-3; tentative D call: TRBD1 (5 bases). Germline values: CDR1 SGHTA, CDR2 FQGNSA. The CDR3 consists of 16 residues. Deletions cut 1 base from V and 1 base from J, with 11 bases between. The CDR3 sequence is CASSLDGGRSGNTIYF. CDR3 DNA sequence: TGTGCCAGCAGCTTAGATGGGGGGAGGTCTGGAAACACCATATATTTT.

The chain is built from TRBV19 and TRBJ1-3; maybe TRBD1 (5 bases). Germline V gene lookup returns CDR1 LNHDA and CDR2 SQIVND (reference sequence). Trimming stripped 10 bases from V and 4 bases from J, with 14 bases between. There are 13 residues in the CDR3. CDR3 residues: CATKARAGNTIYF. CDR3 bases: TGTGCCACGAAGGCCAGGGCCGGAAACACCATATATTTT. The whole variable domain, filled in from reference TRBV19 and TRBJ1-3, reads DGGITQSPKYLFRKEGQNVTLSCEQNLNHDAMYWYRQDPGQGLRLIYYSQIVNDFQKGDIAEGYSVSREKKESFPLTVTSAQKNPTAFYLCATKARAGNTIYFGEGSWLTVV.

V is TRBV28 and J is TRBJ2-2, with D possibly TRBD2 on 6 matching bases. CDR3 length equals 14 residues. Per the germline V gene, CDR1 is MDHEN and CDR2 is SYDVKM. V was shortened by 10 bases and J by 3 bases, with 15 bases between the two germline ends. CDR3 in amino acids: CATFGTAYTGELFF. In DNA form, the CDR3 reads TGTGCCACCTTCGGGACTGCTTACACCGGGGAGCTGTTTTTT.

The chain recombines TRBV7-2 with TRBJ2-2; TRBD1 matches 8 bases. This CDR3 contains 16 residues. Germline V gene sequence: CDR1 SGHTA, CDR2 FQGNSA. V gave up 1 base and J gave up 6 bases; unmatched junction bases: 7. CDR3 DNA sequence: TGTGCCAGCAGCTTAGACTGGACAGGGCTTGCCGGGGAGCTGTTTTTT. It yields the protein CASSLDWTGLAGELFF. The full variable domain, with the rest looked up from reference TRBV7-2 and TRBJ2-2, is GAGVSQSPSNKVTEKGKDVELRCDPISGHTALYWYRQSLGQGLEFLIYFQGNSAPDKSGLPSDRFSAERTGGSVSTLTIQRTQQEDSAVYLCASSLDWTGLAGELFFGEGSRLTVL.

This clone has just one count. The chain uses TRBV27 and TRBJ2-7; TRBD2 matches at 10 bases. The CDR3 is 18 amino acids. Germline-derived CDR1 and CDR2 are MNHEY and SMNVEV (reference sequence). With 0 bases clipped from V and 2 bases from J, the junction kept 10 bases outside the gene matches. Here the CDR3 reads CASSLSSIAGGTTYEQYF. In nucleotides, the CDR3 is TGTGCCAGCAGTTTATCGTCGATAGCGGGAGGAACGACCTACGAGCAGTACTTC.

This chain joins TRBV27 and TRBJ2-1; a possible D gene is TRBD2 (7 bases). The V gene lost 1 base and the J gene lost 4 bases, with 14 bases spanning the gap. This CDR3 is 16 amino acids long. Germline V lookup: CDR1 MNHEY, CDR2 SMNVEV (reference sequence). The CDR3 loop reads CASSLFGGAGYNEQFF. The CDR3 DNA reads TGTGCCAGCAGTTTATTTGGGGGGGCTGGGTACAATGAGCAGTTCTTC.

The chain is built from TRBV4-1 and TRBJ1-5, with D uncertain. V was cut by 3 bases and J by 3 bases, with 12 bases left in between. Germline assignment: CDR1 MGHRA and CDR2 YSYEKL. The CDR3 is 15 amino acids. The CDR3 sequence is CASSQRDNDNQPQHF. The CDR3 nucleotides read TGCGCCAGCAGCCAGAGAGACAACGACAATCAGCCCCAGCATTTT.

This clone is a singleton in its sample. The same CDR3 arises from other DNA sequences in this sample as well. In DNA form, the CDR3 reads TGCAGCGTTGAACGCAGGGACAATGAGCAGTTCTTC. Protein sequence: CSVERRDNEQFF. The V gene is TRBV29-1, the J gene TRBJ2-1; a weak D match, TRBD1 (5 bases). V was clipped by 2 bases and J by 5 bases, with 7 bases between them. CDR1 and CDR2 from the germline V gene are SQVTM and ANQGSEA. This CDR3 is 12 amino acids long.

This chain connects TRBV2 to TRBJ2-7; 12 bases align to TRBD1. V gave up 5 bases and J gave up 5 bases; unmatched junction bases: 16. This CDR3 spans 18 amino acids. Germline V gene lookup returns CDR1 SNHLY and CDR2 FYNNEI. CDR3 DNA sequence: TGTGCCAGCAGTAGCCGGGACAGGGGGCGCGGCGGGATAGACGAGCAGTACTTC. It is translated as CASSSRDRGRGGIDEQYF.